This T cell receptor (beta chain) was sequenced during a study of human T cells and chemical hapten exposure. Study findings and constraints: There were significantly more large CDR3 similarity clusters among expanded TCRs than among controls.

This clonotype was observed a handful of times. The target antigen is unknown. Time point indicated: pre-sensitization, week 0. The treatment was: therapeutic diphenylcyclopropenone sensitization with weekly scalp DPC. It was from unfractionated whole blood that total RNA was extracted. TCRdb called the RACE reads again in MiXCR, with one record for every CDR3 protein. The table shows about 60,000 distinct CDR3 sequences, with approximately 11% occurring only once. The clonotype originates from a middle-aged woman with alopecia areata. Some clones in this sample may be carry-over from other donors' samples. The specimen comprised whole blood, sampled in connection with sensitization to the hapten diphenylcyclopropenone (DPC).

The CDR3 loop reads CASSYWASFRNTDTQYF. The CDR3 coding sequence is TGTGCCAGCAGTTACTGGGCTAGCTTCAGAAACACAGATACGCAGTATTTT. This chain links TRBV6-5 with TRBJ2-3; D perhaps matches TRBD2 (5 bases). V was trimmed by 1 base and J by 2 bases, leaving 16 bases between them. This CDR3 spans 17 amino acids. Germline loops: CDR1 MNHEY, CDR2 SVGAGI.